These 8 T cell receptor beta chains came from one sample sequenced in a study of Ad26.COV2.S vaccination and SARS-CoV-2 variants. The method was immunoSEQ multiplex PCR; TCRdb's version includes in-frame clones alone and lacks a portion of them. The sample has 300,000 to 450,000 clones, 80% to 90% seen once. Documented treatment: around 19 received Ad26.COV2.S at low or high dose, single or two shots; about 5 received placebo; per-sample allocation not given. Sampling occurred on day 63 after the first vaccine or placebo injection. Sequenced here: peripheral blood, sampled in a trial of Ad26.COV2.S vaccine versus placebo. These receptor sequences come from a person aged 18 to 59 who received the Ad26.COV2.S COVID-19 vaccine or a placebo.

This rearrangement joins TRBV7-2 to TRBJ1-2, with unresolved D. This CDR3 is built from 12 residues. V was pared by 1 base and J by 8 bases, with 8 bases between. Per the germline V gene, CDR1 is SGHTA and CDR2 is FQGNSA. CDR3 coding DNA: TGTGCCAGCAGCTTAGACGGGAACGGCTACACCTTC. Protein: CASSLDGNGYTF. The full variable domain, completed using reference TRBV7-2 and TRBJ1-2, is GAGVSQSPSNKVTEKGKDVELRCDPISGHTALYWYRQSLGQGLEFLIYFQGNSAPDKSGLPSDRFSAERTGGSVSTLTIQRTQQEDSAVYLCASSLDGNGYTFGSGTRLTVV.

This chain links TRBV15 with TRBJ2-7; D is uncertain. Trimming removed 0 bases at V and 6 bases at J, with 6 bases between. The CDR3 is 12 amino acids. The germline V gene encodes CDR1 LNHNV and CDR2 YYDKDF (reference sequence). Written as DNA, the CDR3 is TGTGCCACCAGCAGAGATAGCCTCGAGCAGTACTTC. Translation: CATSRDSLEQYF.

J is TRBJ1-5 and V is TRBV27, with 9 bases fitting TRBD1. The CDR3 is made up of 14 amino acids. Germline lookup yields CDR1 MNHEY and CDR2 SMNVEV (reference sequence). V shed 6 bases, J shed 4 bases, and the junction held 4 bases outside the gene matches. CDR3 sequence (DNA): TGTGCCAGCAGAAGGACAGGGGATAATCAGCCCCAGCATTTT. Its protein product is CASRRTGDNQPQHF.

The chain couples TRBV7-8 to TRBJ1-5, with D tentatively TRBD1 (6 bases). Germline V gene sequence: CDR1 SGHVS, CDR2 FQNEAQ. The V gene lost 1 base and the J gene lost 2 bases, with 15 bases spanning the gap. This CDR3 has 17 residues. This CDR3 reads CASSLGAGARGNQPQHF. The CDR3 coding sequence is TGTGCCAGCAGCTTAGGAGCGGGGGCGCGGGGCAATCAGCCCCAGCATTTT.

This sequence joins TRBV7-6 and TRBJ1-4; 7 nucleotides align to TRBD1. The V gene end was trimmed by 1 base and the J gene end by 6 bases; junction bases not matched to a gene: 17. The CDR3 is 19 amino acids. Germline-derived CDR1 and CDR2 are SGHVS and FNYEAQ. CDR3 bases: TGTGCCAGCAGCTTAGGAGGGGGCGCAGGGTGGGCTCCGTATGAAAAACTGTTTTTT. The encoded protein is CASSLGGGAGWAPYEKLFF.

The CDR3 DNA reads TGTGCCAGCAGTCCGGGACTAGGGGTCGGGACCCAGTACTTC. Its translation: CASSPGLGVGTQYF. The V gene is TRBV6-2 or TRBV6-3, the J gene TRBJ2-5, with 8 bases aligning to TRBD2. Germline V CDR1 and CDR2: MNHEY, SVGEGT. V shed 5 bases, J shed 7 bases, and the junction held 9 bases outside the gene matches. The CDR3 consists of 14 residues.

A remark on this clone: Additional DNA sequences in this sample encode the identical CDR3. V usage is TRBV18 and J usage is TRBJ2-5, with D unresolved. Per the germline V gene, CDR1 is KGHSH and CDR2 is LQKENI. The V and J ends lost 3 bases and 2 bases respectively, with 7 bases between them. The CDR3 contains 13 residues. CDR3 sequence (DNA): TGTGCCAGCTCACCTGGCGGACAAGAGACCCAGTACTTC. This sequence encodes CASSPGGQETQYF.

V is TRBV6-2 or TRBV6-3 and J is TRBJ2-2; D may be TRBD1 (6 bases). CDR3 length: 15 residues. Trimming removed 4 bases at V and 7 bases at J, with 16 bases between. Per germline, CDR1 MNHEY and CDR2 SVGEGT. This CDR3 reads CASSFSGERIGELFF. DNA for the CDR3: TGTGCCAGCAGTTTCTCAGGGGAGAGGATCGGGGAGCTGTTTTTT.